This T cell receptor beta chain was identified during a study of blood T cell repertoires in COVID-19. There are 15 residues in the CDR3. The ends lost 7 bases at V and 1 base at J; junction bases unmatched: 6. Germline assignment: CDR1 SEHNR and CDR2 FQNEAQ (reference sequence). Libraries were prepared by immunoSEQ multiplex PCR; TCRdb keeps only in-frame clonotypes and omits some of them. This sample has roughly 220,000 clones, with about 91% found just once. This clone was counted a few times. The sequenced sample consisted of PBMCs or T cells enriched from blood (not recorded which). The chain links TRBV7-9 to TRBJ2-2, with TRBD1 identical over 7 bases. The sequence was obtained from a woman in her fifties or sixties with acute COVID-19. CDR3 DNA: TGTGCCAGCAACTCACAGGGGCTGAACACCGGGGAGCTGTTTTTT. Translation gives CASNSQGLNTGELFF.